The text below deals with one TCR beta chain. In the source study's methods: Estimated nucleated cell counts came from reference gene primer amplification. The method was immunoSEQ multiplex PCR; TCRdb's version includes in-frame clones alone and lacks a portion of them. The V and J calls and clone size come from that table; D and trimming were worked out from the DNA. The sample has approximately 330,000 clones; about 90% are singletons. Germline CDR1 is SGHNT and CDR2 is YYREEE (reference sequence). Trimming left V 1 base short and J 7 bases short, with 7 bases between. CDR3 length: 12 amino acids. This entry is derived from a study of blood T cell repertoires in COVID-19. Study as a whole: Sites in the United States, Italy and Spain provided acute and convalescent COVID-19 samples. From T cells, B-cell-depleted T cells, or PBMCs came the material, which was cDNA or gDNA.

Those enrolled in Seattle joined during active infection and were followed longitudinally afterward. This TCR came from a woman aged 40 to 50 with COVID-19, enrolled during active disease. This rearrangement joins TRBV5-4 to TRBJ2-3; no clear D gene. The sample was peripheral blood. The CDR3 sequence is CASSLSSNTQYF. Here the CDR3 DNA reads TGTGCCAGCAGCTTGTCCTCTAATACGCAGTATTTT. The entire variable domain, with the rest obtained from reference TRBV5-4 and TRBJ2-3, is as follows: ETGVTQSPTHLIKTRGQQVTLRCSSQSGHNTVSWYQQALGQGPQFIFQYYREEENGRGNFPPRFSGLQFPNYSSELNVNALELDDSALYLCASSLSSNTQYFGPGTRLTVL.